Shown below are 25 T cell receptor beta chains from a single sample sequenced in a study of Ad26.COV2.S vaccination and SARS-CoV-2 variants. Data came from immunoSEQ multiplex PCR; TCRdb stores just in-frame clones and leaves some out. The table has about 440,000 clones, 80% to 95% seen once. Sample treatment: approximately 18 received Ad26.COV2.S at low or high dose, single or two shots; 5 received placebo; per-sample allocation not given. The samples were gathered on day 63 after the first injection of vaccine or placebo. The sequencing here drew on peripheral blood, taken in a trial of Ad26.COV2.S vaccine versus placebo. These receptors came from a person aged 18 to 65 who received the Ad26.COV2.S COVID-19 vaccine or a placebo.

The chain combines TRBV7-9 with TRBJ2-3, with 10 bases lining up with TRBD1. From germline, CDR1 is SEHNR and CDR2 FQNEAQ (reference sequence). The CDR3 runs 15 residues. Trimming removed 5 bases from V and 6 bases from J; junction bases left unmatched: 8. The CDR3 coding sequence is TGTGCCAGCAGCCCGGGGACAGGGGTGGTGGATACGCAGTATTTT. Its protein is CASSPGTGVVDTQYF.

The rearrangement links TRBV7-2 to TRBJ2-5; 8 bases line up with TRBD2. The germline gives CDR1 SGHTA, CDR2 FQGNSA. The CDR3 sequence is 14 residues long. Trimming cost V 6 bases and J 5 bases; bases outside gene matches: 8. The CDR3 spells CASRDRRGGETQYF. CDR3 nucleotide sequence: TGTGCCAGCAGAGACCGGCGCGGGGGGGAGACCCAGTACTTC.

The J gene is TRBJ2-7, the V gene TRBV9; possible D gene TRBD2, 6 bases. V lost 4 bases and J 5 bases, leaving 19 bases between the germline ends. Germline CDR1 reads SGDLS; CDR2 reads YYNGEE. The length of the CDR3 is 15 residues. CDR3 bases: TGTGCCAGCAGCCCGTACAGAGGGGAGGAGGACGAGCAGTACTTC. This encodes CASSPYRGEEDEQYF.

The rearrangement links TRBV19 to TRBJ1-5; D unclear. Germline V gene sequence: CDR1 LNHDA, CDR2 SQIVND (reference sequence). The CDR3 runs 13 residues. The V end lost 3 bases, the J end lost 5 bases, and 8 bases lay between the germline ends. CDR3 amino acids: CASSMTGDQPQHF. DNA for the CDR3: TGTGCCAGTAGTATGACCGGGGATCAGCCCCAGCATTTT.

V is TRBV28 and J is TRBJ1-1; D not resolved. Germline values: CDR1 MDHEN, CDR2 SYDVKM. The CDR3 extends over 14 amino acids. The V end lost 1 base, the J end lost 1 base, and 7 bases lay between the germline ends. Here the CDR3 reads CASSLSVANTEAFF. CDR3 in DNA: TGTGCCAGCAGTTTATCGGTCGCGAACACTGAAGCTTTCTTT.

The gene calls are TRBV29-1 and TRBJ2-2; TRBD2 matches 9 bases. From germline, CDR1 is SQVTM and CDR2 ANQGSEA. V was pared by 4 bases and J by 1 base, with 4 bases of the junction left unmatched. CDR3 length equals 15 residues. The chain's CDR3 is CSVAAGGLNTGELFF. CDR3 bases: TGCAGCGTTGCGGCGGGAGGGTTGAACACCGGGGAGCTGTTTTTT.

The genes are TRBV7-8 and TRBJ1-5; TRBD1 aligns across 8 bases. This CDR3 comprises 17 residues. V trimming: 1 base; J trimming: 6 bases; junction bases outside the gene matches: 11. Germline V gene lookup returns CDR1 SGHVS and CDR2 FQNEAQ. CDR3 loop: CASSLDFPTGGRQPQHF. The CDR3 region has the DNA TGTGCCAGCAGCTTAGATTTCCCTACAGGGGGACGTCAGCCCCAGCATTTT.

The CDR3 spells CASSYRGPRNEKLFF. The CDR3 nucleotides are TGTGCCAGCAGTTATAGGGGGCCGCGGAATGAAAAACTGTTTTTT. The chain has TRBV6-6 and TRBJ1-4, with TRBD1 matching over 7 bases. Germline V gene sequence: CDR1 MNHNY, CDR2 SVGAGI (reference sequence). Trimming removed 3 bases from V and 5 bases from J; junction bases left unmatched: 6. The CDR3 runs to 15 residues.

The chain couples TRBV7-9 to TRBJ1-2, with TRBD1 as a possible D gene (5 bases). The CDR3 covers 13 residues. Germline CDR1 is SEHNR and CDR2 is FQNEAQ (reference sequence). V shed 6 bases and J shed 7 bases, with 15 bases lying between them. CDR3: CASSPIWGVGYTF. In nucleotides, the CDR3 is TGTGCCAGCAGTCCTATTTGGGGCGTTGGCTACACCTTC.

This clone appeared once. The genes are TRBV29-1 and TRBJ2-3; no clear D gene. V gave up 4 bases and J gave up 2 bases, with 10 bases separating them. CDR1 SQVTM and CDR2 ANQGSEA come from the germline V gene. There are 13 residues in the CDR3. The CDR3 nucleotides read TGCAGCGTTGTTCTCGGCAACACAGATACGCAGTATTTT. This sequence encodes CSVVLGNTDTQYF.

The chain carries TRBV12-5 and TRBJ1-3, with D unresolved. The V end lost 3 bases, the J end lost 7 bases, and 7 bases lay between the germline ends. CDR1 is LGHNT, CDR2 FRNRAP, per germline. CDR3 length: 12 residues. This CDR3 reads CASGLDRNTIYF. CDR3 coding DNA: TGTGCTAGTGGTTTAGACCGGAACACCATATATTTT.

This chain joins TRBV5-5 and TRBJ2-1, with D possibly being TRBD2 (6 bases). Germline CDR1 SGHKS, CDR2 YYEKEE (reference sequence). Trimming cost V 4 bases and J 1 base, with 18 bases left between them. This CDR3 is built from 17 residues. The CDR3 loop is CASSPLPGLASYNEQFF. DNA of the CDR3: TGTGCCAGCAGCCCCTTACCGGGACTCGCATCCTACAATGAGCAGTTCTTC.

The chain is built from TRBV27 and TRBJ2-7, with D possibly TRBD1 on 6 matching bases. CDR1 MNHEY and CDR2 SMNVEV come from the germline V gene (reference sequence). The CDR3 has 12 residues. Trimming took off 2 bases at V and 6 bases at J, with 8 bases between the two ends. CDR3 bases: TGTGCCAGCAGTTTAGTAGGGGGCGAGCAGTACTTC. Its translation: CASSLVGGEQYF.

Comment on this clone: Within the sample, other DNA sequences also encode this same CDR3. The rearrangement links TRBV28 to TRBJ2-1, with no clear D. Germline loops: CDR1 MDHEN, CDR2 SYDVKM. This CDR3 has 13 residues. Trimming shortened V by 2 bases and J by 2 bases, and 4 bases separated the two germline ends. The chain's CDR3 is CASSLAPYNEQFF. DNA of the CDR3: TGTGCCAGCAGTTTAGCCCCCTACAATGAGCAGTTCTTC.

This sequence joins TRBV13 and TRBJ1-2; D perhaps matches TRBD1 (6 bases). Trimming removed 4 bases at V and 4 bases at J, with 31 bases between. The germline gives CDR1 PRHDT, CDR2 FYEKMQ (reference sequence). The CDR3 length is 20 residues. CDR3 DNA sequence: TGTGCCAGCAGCTCCCGCAACGCCGGGCACAGGGCCGGTCCCCTCTATGGCTACACCTTC. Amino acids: CASSSRNAGHRAGPLYGYTF.

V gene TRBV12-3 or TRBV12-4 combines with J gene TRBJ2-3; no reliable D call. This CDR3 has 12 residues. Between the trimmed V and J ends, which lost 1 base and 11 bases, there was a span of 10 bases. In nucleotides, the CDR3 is TGTGCCAGCAGTTTAGGTGGCAGTGGGCAGTATTTT. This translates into CASSLGGSGQYF.

The CDR3 DNA follows: TGTGCCAGCAGTGAAGACAGCGAAACCGGGGAGCTGTTTTTT. Protein sequence: CASSEDSETGELFF. The chain employs TRBV6-1 and TRBJ2-2, with no clear D. The ends were cut back, 1 base at V and 5 bases at J, with 8 bases in the middle. Germline CDR1 reads MNHNS; CDR2 reads SASEGT. The CDR3 contains 14 residues.

The CDR3 is CASSQAGGRHLYF. The DNA for the CDR3 is TGTGCCAGCAGCCAGGCGGGCGGCCGCCATTTGTACTTC. V and J are TRBV3-1 (or the pseudogene TRBV3-2) and TRBJ2-7; D may be TRBD2 (5 bases). V lost 3 bases to trimming and J lost 12 bases, with 18 bases between them. The germline gives CDR1 LGHDT, CDR2 YNNKEL (reference sequence). The length of the CDR3 is 13 residues.

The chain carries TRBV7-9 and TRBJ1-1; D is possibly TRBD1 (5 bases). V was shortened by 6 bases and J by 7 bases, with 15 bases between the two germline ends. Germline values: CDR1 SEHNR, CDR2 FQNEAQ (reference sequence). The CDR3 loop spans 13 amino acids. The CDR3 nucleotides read TGTGCCAGCAGAAAGGAGGAGGGGAATGAAGCTTTCTTT. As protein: CASRKEEGNEAFF.

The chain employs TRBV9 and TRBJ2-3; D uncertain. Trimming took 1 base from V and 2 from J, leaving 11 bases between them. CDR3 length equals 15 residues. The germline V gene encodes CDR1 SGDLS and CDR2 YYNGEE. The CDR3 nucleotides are TGTGCCAGCAGCGTACAATCAAGCTCCACAGATACGCAGTATTTT. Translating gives CASSVQSSSTDTQYF.

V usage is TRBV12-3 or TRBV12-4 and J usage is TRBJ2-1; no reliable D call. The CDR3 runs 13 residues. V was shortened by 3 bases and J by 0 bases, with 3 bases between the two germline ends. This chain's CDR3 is CASSFLSYNEQFF. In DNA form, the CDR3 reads TGTGCCAGCAGTTTCCTCTCCTACAATGAGCAGTTCTTC.

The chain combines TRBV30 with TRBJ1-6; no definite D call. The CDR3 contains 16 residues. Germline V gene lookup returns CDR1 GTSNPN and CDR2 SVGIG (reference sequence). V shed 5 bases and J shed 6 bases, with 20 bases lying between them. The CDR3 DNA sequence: TGTGCCTGGGGAAAGTTGAACCTCGGGCCTAATTCACCCCTCCACTTT. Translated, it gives CAWGKLNLGPNSPLHF.

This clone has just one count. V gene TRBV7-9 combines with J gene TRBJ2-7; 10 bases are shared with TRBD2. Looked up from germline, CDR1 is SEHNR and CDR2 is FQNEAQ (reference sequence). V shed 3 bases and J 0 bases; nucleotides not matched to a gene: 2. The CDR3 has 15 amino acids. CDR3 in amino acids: CASSFGTSVSYEQYF. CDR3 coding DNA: TGTGCCAGCAGCTTCGGGACTAGCGTCTCCTACGAGCAGTACTTC.

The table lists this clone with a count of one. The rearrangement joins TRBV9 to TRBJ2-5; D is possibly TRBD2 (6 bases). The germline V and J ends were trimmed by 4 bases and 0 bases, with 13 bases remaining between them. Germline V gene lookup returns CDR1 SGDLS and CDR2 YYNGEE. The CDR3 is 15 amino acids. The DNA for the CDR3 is TGTGCCAGCAGCCAGGCCCGGGGGTACCAAGAGACCCAGTACTTC. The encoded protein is CASSQARGYQETQYF.

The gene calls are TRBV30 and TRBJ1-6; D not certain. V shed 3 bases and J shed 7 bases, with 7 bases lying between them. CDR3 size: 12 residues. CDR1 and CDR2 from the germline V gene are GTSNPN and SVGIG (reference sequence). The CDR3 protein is CAWRPNNSPLHF. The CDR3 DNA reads TGTGCCTGGAGGCCAAACAATTCACCCCTCCACTTT.